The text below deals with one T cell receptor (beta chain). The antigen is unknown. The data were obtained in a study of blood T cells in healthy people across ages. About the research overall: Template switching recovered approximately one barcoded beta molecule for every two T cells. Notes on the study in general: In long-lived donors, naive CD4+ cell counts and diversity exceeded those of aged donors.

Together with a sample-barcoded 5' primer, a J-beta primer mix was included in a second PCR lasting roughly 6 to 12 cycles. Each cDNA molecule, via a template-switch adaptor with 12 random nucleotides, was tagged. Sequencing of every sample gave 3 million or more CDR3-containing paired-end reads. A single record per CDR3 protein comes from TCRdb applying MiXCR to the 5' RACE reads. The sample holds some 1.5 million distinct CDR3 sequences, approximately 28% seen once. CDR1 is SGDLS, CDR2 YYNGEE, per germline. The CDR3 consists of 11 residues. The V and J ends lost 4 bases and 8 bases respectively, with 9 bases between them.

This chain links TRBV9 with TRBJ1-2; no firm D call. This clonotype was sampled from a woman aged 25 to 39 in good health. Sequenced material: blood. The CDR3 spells CASSRRSGYTF. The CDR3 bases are TGTGCCAGCAGCCGTAGAAGCGGCTACACCTTC.